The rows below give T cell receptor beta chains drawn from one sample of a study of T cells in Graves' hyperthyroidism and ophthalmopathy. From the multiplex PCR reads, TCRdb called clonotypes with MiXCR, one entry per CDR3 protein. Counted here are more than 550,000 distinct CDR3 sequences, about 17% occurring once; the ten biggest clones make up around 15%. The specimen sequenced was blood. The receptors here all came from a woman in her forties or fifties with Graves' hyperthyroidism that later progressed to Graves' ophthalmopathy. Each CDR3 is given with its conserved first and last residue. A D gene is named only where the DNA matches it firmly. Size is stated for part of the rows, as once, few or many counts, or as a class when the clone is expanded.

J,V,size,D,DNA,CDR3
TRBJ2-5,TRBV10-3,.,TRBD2,TGTGCCATCAGGGAAGGACTAGCGGGGGGTATATCACAAGAGACCCAGTACTTC,CAIREGLAGGISQETQYF
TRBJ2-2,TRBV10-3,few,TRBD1,TGTGCCACCCGCCGGACAGGAGCCGGGGAGCTGTTTTTT,CATRRTGAGELFF
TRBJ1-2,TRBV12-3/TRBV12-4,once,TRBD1,TGTGCCAGCAGCAGTGCTACCAGGGGGCTGGATGGCTACACCTTC,CASSSATRGLDGYTF
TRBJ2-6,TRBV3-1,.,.,TGTGCCAGCAGCCAAGGGCCCCTACAGCATTCTGGGGCCAACGTCCTGACTTTC,CASSQGPLQHSGANVLTF
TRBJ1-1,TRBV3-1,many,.,TGTGCCAGCAGCCAAGATGCCGGGAGCACTGAAGCTTTCTTT,CASSQDAGSTEAFF
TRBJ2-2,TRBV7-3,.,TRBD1,TGTGCCAGCAGCCGCCGGCAGGGGGCGCCCACCGGGGAGCTGTTTTTT,CASSRRQGAPTGELFF
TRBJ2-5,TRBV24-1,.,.,TGTGCCACCAGTGATTCCTACTGGGATCAGGTGACCCAGTACTTC,CATSDSYWDQVTQYF
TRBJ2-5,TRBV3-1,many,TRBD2,TGTGCCAGCAGCACTAGCGGGGCGATGCAAGAGACCCAGTACTTC,CASSTSGAMQETQYF
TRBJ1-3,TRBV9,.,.,TGTGCCAGCAGCGTAGCTACGGATTCTTTCTCTGGAAACACCATATATTTT,CASSVATDSFSGNTIYF
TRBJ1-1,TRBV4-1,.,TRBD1,TGCGCCAGCAGCATCCGGACAGGGAGTACTGAAGCTTTCTTT,CASSIRTGSTEAFF
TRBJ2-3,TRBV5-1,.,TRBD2,TGTGCCAGCAGCGCGCGGGGGGCCGAGTTCACAGATACGCAGTATTTT,CASSARGAEFTDTQYF
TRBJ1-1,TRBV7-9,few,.,TGTGCCAGCAGCTTTGCCGAGAACACTGAAGCTTTCTTT,CASSFAENTEAFF
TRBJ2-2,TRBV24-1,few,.,TGTGCCACCAGTGGCCCTCGGACTAACACCGGGGAGCTGTTTTTT,CATSGPRTNTGELFF
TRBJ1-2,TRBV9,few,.,TGTGCCAGCAGCGTGGGCCAGCCTTCCTATGGCTACACCTTC,CASSVGQPSYGYTF
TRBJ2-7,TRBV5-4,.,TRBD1,TGTGCCAGCAGCCCCGGACAGGGCGGGTTTACCTACGAGCAGTACTTC,CASSPGQGGFTYEQYF
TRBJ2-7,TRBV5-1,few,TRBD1,TGCGCCAGCAGCTTGGAAGGACAGGGGCTGCGGTACTTC,CASSLEGQGLRYF
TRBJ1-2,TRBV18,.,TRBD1,TGTGCCAGCTCACTGTCCGTGGGACAGGGGAGAGGTGGCTACACCTTC,CASSLSVGQGRGGYTF
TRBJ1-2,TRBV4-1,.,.,TGCGCCAGCAGCCTTCGACAGGATCCCTATGGCTACACCTTC,CASSLRQDPYGYTF
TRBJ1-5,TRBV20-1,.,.,TGCAGTGCTGGGCGGAGCAATCAGCCCCAGCATTTT,CSAGRSNQPQHF
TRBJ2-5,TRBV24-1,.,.,TGTGCCACCAGTGATTGGTTGACTCAAATACAAGAGACCCAGTACTTC,CATSDWLTQIQETQYF
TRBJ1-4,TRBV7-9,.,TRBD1,TGTGCCAGCAGGGGACAGGGGGCGAAAGAAAAACTGTTTTTT,CASRGQGAKEKLFF
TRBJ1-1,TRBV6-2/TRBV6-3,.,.,TGTGCCAGCAGTTACTCGGCGCTTAAGAACACTGAAGCTTTCTTT,CASSYSALKNTEAFF
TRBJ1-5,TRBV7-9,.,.,TGTGCCAGCAGTATAGTAGGGGGACCTCAGCCCCAGCATTTT,CASSIVGGPQPQHF
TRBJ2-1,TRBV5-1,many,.,TGCGCCAGCAGCTTGGCGGCTGCGGCAGGGCGCGGCAATGAGCAGTTCTTC,CASSLAAAAGRGNEQFF
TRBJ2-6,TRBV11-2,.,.,TGTGCCAGCAGCTTTTCGCCGGGCGGGGCCAACGTCCTGACTTTC,CASSFSPGGANVLTF
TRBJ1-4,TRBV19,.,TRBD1,TGTGCCAGTAGCGGGGACAGAAGTAATGAAAAACTGTTTTTT,CASSGDRSNEKLFF
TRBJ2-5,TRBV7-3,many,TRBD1,TGTGCCAGCAGCTCACGGGACAGCCCGGAGACCCAGTACTTC,CASSSRDSPETQYF
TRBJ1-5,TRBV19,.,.,TGTGCCAGCCGCTCGCCGGGACCTAGCAATCAGCCCCAGCATTTT,CASRSPGPSNQPQHF
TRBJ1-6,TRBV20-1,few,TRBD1,TGCAGTGCTAGAGGGGGACCGACAGGGCCTAATAATTCACCCCTCCACTTT,CSARGGPTGPNNSPLHF
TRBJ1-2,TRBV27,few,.,TGTGCCAGCAGACAATCTGGGGGTCCCTATGGCTACACCTTC,CASRQSGGPYGYTF
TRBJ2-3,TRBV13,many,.,TGTGCCAGCAGCTTAGGACAGGGTCGTGCAGATACGCAGTATTTT,CASSLGQGRADTQYF
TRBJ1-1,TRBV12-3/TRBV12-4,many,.,TGTGCCAGCAGATATCGGGATTCCTGGACAGAAATGAACACTGAAGCTTTCTTT,CASRYRDSWTEMNTEAFF
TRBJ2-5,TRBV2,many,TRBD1,TGTGCCAGCAGCGCTGACAGGGTATTAGAGACCCAGTACTTC,CASSADRVLETQYF
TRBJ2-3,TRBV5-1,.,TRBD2,TGCGCCTCAAACACCGGACTAGCGGGGTCAGATACGCAGTATTTT,CASNTGLAGSDTQYF
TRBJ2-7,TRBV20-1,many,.,TGCAGTGCTAGCAGGGTGGCCTACGAGCAGTACTTC,CSASRVAYEQYF
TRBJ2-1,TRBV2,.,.,TGTGCCAGCAGTGAAGAAGGATCCCAGCGCTCCTACAATGAGCAGTTCTTC,CASSEEGSQRSYNEQFF
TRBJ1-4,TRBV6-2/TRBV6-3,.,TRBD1,TGTGCCAGCAGTACAGGGGTTGGCGCAACTAATGAAAAACTGTTTTTT,CASSTGVGATNEKLFF
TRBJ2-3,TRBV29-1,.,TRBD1,TGCAGCGTTGAAGAAGGGGAACCGGGACAGGGAAACCCAGATACGCAGTATTTT,CSVEEGEPGQGNPDTQYF
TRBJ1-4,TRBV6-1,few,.,TGTGCCAGCAGTGAATGGGGCTTCCCACCAACTAATGAAAAACTGTTTTTT,CASSEWGFPPTNEKLFF
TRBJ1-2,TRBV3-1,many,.,TGTGCCAGCAGCCAAGTTACTCCGGTGGAAGACTATGGCTACACCTTC,CASSQVTPVEDYGYTF
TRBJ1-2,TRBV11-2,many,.,TGTGCCAGCAGCCCCCGGCCAGACCCTAACTATGGCTACACCTTC,CASSPRPDPNYGYTF
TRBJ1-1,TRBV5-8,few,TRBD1,TGTGCCAGCAGCTTGGTAAGGGGGCGAGCTTTCTTT,CASSLVRGRAFF
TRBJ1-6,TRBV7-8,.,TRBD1,TGTGCCAGCAGCTTAGCCTTCGTGACAGGGGATTCACCCCTCCACTTT,CASSLAFVTGDSPLHF
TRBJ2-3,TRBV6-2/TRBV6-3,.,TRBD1,TGTGCCAGCAGTACCCGTAGGACAGGAGGCACAGATACGCAGTATTTT,CASSTRRTGGTDTQYF
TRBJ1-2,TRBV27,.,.,TGTGCCAGCAGTTTCTCAATGAGGGGGGCGGATGGCTACACCTTC,CASSFSMRGADGYTF
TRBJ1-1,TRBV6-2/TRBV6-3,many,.,TGTGCCAGCAGTTACTCGATCTCTGTGAACACTGAAGCTTTCTTT,CASSYSISVNTEAFF
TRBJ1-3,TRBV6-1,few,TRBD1,TGTGCCAGCATCCGGACAGGGGGCTCTGGAAACACCATATATTTT,CASIRTGGSGNTIYF
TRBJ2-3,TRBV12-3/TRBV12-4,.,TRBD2,TGTGCCGGCAGCCCCTCCCGGGGGGGCACAGATACGCAGTATTTT,CAGSPSRGGTDTQYF
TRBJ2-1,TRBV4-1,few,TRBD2,TGCGCCAGCAGCCAAGCCCTAGCGGGGCAGTTCTTC,CASSQALAGQFF
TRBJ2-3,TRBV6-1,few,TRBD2,TGTGCCAGCGCGGTGGAGCGGGGGGGCTTGTCAGATACGCAGTATTTT,CASAVERGGLSDTQYF
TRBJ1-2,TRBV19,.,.,TGTGCCAGTAGTACGTCGACAGTCTCTAACTATGGCTACACCTTC,CASSTSTVSNYGYTF
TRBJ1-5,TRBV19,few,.,TGTGCCAGTAGTTTTAGGACGGGAACCAGCAATCAGCCCCAGCATTTT,CASSFRTGTSNQPQHF
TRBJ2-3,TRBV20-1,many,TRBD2,TGCAGTGCCGGAGCGGGAGGGTTCAGCACAGATACGCAGTATTTT,CSAGAGGFSTDTQYF
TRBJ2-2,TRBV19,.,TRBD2,TGTGCCAGTAGTATAGCGGGGGGGGCCCACGGGGAGCTGTTTTTT,CASSIAGGAHGELFF